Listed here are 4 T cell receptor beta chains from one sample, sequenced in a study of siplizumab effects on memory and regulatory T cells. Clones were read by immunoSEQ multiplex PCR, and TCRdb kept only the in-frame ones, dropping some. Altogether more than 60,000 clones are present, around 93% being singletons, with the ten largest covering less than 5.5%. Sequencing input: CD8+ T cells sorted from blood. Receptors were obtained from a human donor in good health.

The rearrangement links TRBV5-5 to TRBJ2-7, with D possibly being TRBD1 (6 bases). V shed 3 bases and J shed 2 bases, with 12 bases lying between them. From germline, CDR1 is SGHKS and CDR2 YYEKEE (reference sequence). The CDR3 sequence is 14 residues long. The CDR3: CASSSLTGAYEQYF. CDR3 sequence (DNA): TGTGCCAGCAGCTCCTTGACAGGAGCCTACGAGCAGTACTTC.

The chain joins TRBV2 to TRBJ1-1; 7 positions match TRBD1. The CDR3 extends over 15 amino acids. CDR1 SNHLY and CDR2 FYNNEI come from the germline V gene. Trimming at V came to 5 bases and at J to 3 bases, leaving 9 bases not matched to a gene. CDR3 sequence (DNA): TGTGCCAGCAGTAGGGTGGCAGGGGGAGACACTGAAGCTTTCTTT. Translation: CASSRVAGGDTEAFF.

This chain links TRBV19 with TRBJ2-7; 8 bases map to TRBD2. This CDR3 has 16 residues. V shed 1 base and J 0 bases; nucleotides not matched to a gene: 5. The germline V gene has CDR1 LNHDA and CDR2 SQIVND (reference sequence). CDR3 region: CASSIAAGESSYEQYF. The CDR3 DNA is TGTGCCAGTAGTATAGCAGCGGGGGAAAGCTCCTACGAGCAGTACTTC.

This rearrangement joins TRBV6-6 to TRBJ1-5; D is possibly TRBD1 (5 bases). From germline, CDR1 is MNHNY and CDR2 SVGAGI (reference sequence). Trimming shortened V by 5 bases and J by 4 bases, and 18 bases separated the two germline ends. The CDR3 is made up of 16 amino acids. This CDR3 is CASSARSGDSNQPQHF. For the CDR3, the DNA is TGTGCCAGCAGTGCCCGCTCGGGGGACTCAAATCAGCCCCAGCATTTT.